The TCR beta chain described here comes from a study of cytomegalovirus exposure and HLA in healthy donors (dated by TCRdb to 2016 to 2017). General notes on the study: In an earlier analysis of roughly 590 of the donors, around 300 Gb of sequence data and 90 million to 120 million unique TCR beta sequences from 180 million or so T cells were reported. An early release covering over 500 HLA-typed donors comprised approximately 300 gigabases of sequencing data and approximately 85 million unique TCR sequences. Of the roughly 400 genotyped donors, about 80% fell in the genetic ancestry cluster associated with self-reported Caucasian donors. The study aimed to test whether signatures of past pathogen exposure could be identified by cataloging public T cell receptors. Using immunosequencing, the study profiled T cell repertoires from around 670 subjects and related those repertoires to cytomegalovirus serostatus. Along with the roughly 670-subject first cohort, a separate validation cohort of around 110 different subjects was used. To predict cytomegalovirus infection status, the study combined high-throughput TCR immunosequencing, statistical association of individual TCRs with disease status, and machine learning. In a later analysis, previously published TCR beta repertoires from several hundred donors were re-analyzed and high-resolution HLA genotyping was added so that TCR occurrence patterns could be studied. The later analysis used no new phenotypic data to find candidate immune exposures, relying instead on TCR beta sequences and their occurrence across donors. To decide whether each TCR beta V gene segment behaved as functional or pseudogenic, an earlier analysis of 587 of the donors relied on high-throughput TCR beta sequencing. Donor age, sex, ethnicity and CMV serostatus were compiled together with the repertoire data. A later genetic analysis used genome-wide SNP genotypes for about 60% of the 666 donors, treating that subset as a discovery cohort. All discovery cohort repertoires had been generated on a single sequencing platform. HLA typing included class I and class II loci at four-digit resolution. The number of typed donors differed by locus: roughly 620-630 for A, B, C, DRB1 and DQB1; 522 for DQA1; around 580 for DPA1; and about 450 for DPB1. Because of strong linkage in the cohort, 4 to 6 DR-DQ haplotypes were treated as single units for association and clustering. Among around 400 genotyped donors of the cohort, an average of approximately 220,000 unique TCR beta nucleotide sequences was sequenced per donor, of which 15% to 20% were non-productive. Study-wide findings and limitations: This cohort had only TCR beta chains sequenced, and the lack of alpha or paired-chain data limited which features could be detected. Compared with equally common non-associated chains, HLA-associated TCR beta chains in a later analysis were more clonally expanded and had lower generation probabilities. The study listed 150 to 200 TCR beta chains as associated with cytomegalovirus. An earlier analysis of several hundred of the donors showed that most TCR beta V segments appeared in productive rearrangements either about 87% or about 30% of the time, which broadly matched IMGT annotations. Because counts were too low, roughly 16 rarely observed V segments, including chromosome 9 orphons, were left out of the earlier analysis of 587 of the donors. Some IMGT-functional V segments, including TRBV6-2 and TRBV6-3, could not be distinguished by the 87-base-pair reads and were therefore excluded. The presence/absence analyses assumed that sequencing depth was roughly uniform across donors, and that assumption may not be true. In a later analysis, several top co-occurrence clusters were reported to appear linked to parvovirus B19, influenza, CMV and Epstein-Barr virus. In both the original and validation cohorts, the classifier was reported to diagnose cytomegalovirus status with high specificity and sensitivity. Immune exposure information for the cohort was limited to CMV serostatus. A further reported finding was that TCR beta sequences accurately predicted the HLA-A and HLA-B alleles for most subjects in the first cohort. It was suggested by the authors that the approach could potentially be generalized to other disease states and immunological phenotypes. Correlated functional status among segregating V segments might reflect linkage disequilibrium, but an unknown experimental factor could not be ruled out. Specific HLA alleles were associated with over 15,000 TCR beta sequences at a false discovery rate of 0.05 in a later analysis. While some public TCRs were present in many individuals, most TCR sequences turned up only very rarely across donors. Strong co-occurrence of HLA alleles, especially DR and DQ, made assigning TCR associations to individual alleles difficult. The sequencing pipeline was judged likely to have produced a cluster of highly shared sequence variants as a technical artifact. Most CMV-associated TCR beta chains appeared to be HLA-restricted in a later analysis, and the HLA associations seemed to be driven largely by CMV exposure. A few of the identified cytomegalovirus-associated TCR beta chains were confirmed in vitro to be specific for cytomegalovirus antigens. According to a later genetic analysis, donors in an Asian-associated ancestry cluster had fewer N-insertions in productive TCRs than the roughly 670-donor mean. According to a later analysis, TCR association rates differed among HLA loci, with DRB1 alleles showing the most associated TCRs and HLA-C alleles showing the fewest. Because HLA typing was missing for some donors at each locus, association tests included only the typed subset. V-gene and J-gene trimming of TCR beta chains was associated with a missense DCLRE1C variant in a later genetic analysis, and the association was replicated in an independent cohort.

The cohort was made up of about 670 healthy bone marrow donors. At the time of sampling, every cohort member was nominally healthy, though immune exposures that went unrecorded were likely present. The donor was CMV seronegative and was included in the group of 352 seronegative cohort members. A peripheral blood sample was provided by each donor, and peripheral blood mononuclear cells were used for TCR beta sequencing. Genomic DNA was extracted from the blood cell samples with the Qiagen DNeasy Blood Extraction Kit. The library was built by means of the immunoSEQ multiplex PCR assay. For the multiplex PCR, a mixture combining 60 forward primers for TCR Vbeta segments and 13 reverse primers for TCR Jbeta segments was used. Amplification of the CDR3 region of rearranged TCR beta genes was performed with a multiplex PCR assay on genomic DNA. The amplified TCR beta libraries were sequenced on the Illumina HiSeq System as 87-base-pair reads. The authors' pipeline ran thus. A later analysis tallied 75 million to 95 million unique TCR beta chains across the 700 or so repertoires, and about 10 million of those chains were shared by two or more donors. Raw reads were error-corrected and collapsed into unique sequences with a nearest-neighbor algorithm that merged closely related sequences to remove PCR and sequencing errors. CDR3 sequences were aligned to IMGT reference sequences to assign V, D and J gene segments. For a sequence to be retained, at least a six-nucleotide match to both a V gene segment and a J gene segment was required. Rearrangements were called productive when the CDR3 lacked stop codons and stayed in frame with V and J; all others were non-productive. CDR3 was defined by IMGT convention, running from the second conserved V-encoded cysteine to the conserved J-encoded phenylalanine. The earlier analysis of a few hundred of the donors excluded sequences that lacked an unambiguous match to a single V gene segment. An earlier analysis of a few hundred of the donors classified V segments as functional when productive rearrangements were above 56.7% and as segregating when the standard deviation between donors was above 5%. A statistical classification framework was built for diagnosing cytomegalovirus status from the catalog of TCR beta chain sequences. A later analysis assigned V and J genes by comparing TCR nucleotide sequences with IMGT/GENE-DB human TR gene sequences. A later analysis assigned CDR3 sequences and most-parsimonious VDJ recombination scenarios with the TCRdist pipeline. In a later analysis, each TCR beta chain was defined by its CDR3 amino acid sequence together with its V-gene family, and reads lacking a unique V-gene family were excluded. In a later analysis, around 600 highly shared, low-generation-probability nucleotide sequences were removed to address suspected cross-contamination and a sequencing artifact. For each public chain, a later analysis derived a clonal expansion index from normalized ranks of inferred template counts within each repertoire. Generation probabilities in a later analysis came from a VDJ recombination model fitted to out-of-frame rearrangements, and those results were checked against IGoR. Hypergeometric tests were used in a later analysis to score TCR-TCR, TCR-HLA and TCR-CMV co-occurrence, with a repertoire-size bias correction applied to the TCR pairs. In a later analysis, false discovery rates were estimated by permuting HLA or CMV assignments 20 times. In a later analysis, co-occurring TCRs were grouped with DBSCAN, and TCRdist sequence similarity was added when clustering was performed within HLA-allele-positive subsets. Co-occurrence clustering excluded repertoires with fewer than 30,000 or more than 120,000 public chains, plus five with anomalous nucleotide sharing. Imported from immuneACCESS, the table was reduced by TCRdb to in-frame sequences with V and J called. These copies leave out some clones; in studies compared against another copy, an unresolved V gene accounts for under half, and the cause of the remainder is not known. V, J and clone size derive from that table, while D and trimming were established from the DNA sequence. This sample comprises some 92,000 clones, 65% to 85% of them detected only once. The ten most abundant clones make up approximately 3% of the sample.

There are a few counts of this clone. Which antigen it targets is not known. No quality values exist for individual bases; no much larger clone is one base distant. CDR1 and CDR2 are drawn from the germline V gene: MDHEN, SYDVKM. The CDR3 holds 15 amino acids from the cysteine to the phenylalanine. The retained sequence is limited to the CDR3, 45 bases, with the frame set at the first base. V and J are trimmed by 5 bases and 2 bases, and the gene matches miss 7 bases of the junction. The clonotype originates from a young man in good health and CMV-seronegative. In this chain, TRBV28 is recombined with TRBJ1-1; 8 bases in the middle match TRBD1. Sequenced: PBMCs. The nucleotide sequence is TGTGCCAGCAGTCCTCATGGACAGGGCAACACTGAAGCTTTCTTT. The encoded protein is CASSPHGQGNTEAFF.